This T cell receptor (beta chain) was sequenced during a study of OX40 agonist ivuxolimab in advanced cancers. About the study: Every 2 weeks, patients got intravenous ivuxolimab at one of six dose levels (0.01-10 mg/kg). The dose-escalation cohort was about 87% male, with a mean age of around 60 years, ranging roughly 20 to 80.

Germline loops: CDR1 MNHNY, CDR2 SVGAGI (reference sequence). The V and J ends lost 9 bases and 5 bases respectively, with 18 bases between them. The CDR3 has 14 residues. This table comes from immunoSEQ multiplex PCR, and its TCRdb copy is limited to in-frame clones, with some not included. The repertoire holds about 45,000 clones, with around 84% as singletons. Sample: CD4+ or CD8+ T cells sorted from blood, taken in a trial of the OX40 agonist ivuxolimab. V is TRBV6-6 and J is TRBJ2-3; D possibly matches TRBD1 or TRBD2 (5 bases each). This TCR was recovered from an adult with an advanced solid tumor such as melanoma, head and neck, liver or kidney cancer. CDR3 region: CASRPLGEKDTQYF. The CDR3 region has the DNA TGTGCCAGTCGCCCCCTGGGGGAGAAAGATACGCAGTATTTT.